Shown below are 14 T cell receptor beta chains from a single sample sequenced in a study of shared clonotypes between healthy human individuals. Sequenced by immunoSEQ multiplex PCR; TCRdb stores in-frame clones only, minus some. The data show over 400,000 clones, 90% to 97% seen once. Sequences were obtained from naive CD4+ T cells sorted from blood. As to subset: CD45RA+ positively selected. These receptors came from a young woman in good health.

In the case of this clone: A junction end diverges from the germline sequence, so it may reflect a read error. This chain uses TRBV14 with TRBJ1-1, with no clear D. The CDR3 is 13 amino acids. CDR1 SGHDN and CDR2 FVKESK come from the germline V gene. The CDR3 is CASSRTLKTEAFF. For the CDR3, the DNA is TGTGCCAGCAGCCGTACTTTGAAAACTGAAGCTTTCTTT.

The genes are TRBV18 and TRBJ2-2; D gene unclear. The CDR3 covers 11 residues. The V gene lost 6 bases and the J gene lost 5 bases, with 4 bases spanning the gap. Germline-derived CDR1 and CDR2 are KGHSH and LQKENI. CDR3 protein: CASSTTGELFF. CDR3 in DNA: TGTGCCAGCTCCACTACCGGGGAGCTGTTTTTT. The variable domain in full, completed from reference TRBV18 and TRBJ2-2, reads NAGVMQNPRHLVRRRGQEARLRCSPMKGHSHVYWYRQLPEEGLKFMVYLQKENIIDESGMPKERFSAEFPKEGPSILRIQQVVRGDSAAYFCASSTTGELFFGEGSRLTVL.

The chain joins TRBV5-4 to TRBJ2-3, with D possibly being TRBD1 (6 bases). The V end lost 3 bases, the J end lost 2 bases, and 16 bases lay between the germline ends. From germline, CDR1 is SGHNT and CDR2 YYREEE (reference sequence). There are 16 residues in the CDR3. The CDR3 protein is CASSYGWTATTDTQYF. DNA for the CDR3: TGTGCCAGCAGCTACGGCTGGACAGCTACCACAGATACGCAGTATTTT.

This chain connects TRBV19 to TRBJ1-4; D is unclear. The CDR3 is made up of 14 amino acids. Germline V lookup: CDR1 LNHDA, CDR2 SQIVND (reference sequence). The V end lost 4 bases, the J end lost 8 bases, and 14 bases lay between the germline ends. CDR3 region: CASSTGSTGEKLFF. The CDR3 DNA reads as TGTGCCAGTAGTACTGGTTCGACGGGGGAAAAACTGTTTTTT.

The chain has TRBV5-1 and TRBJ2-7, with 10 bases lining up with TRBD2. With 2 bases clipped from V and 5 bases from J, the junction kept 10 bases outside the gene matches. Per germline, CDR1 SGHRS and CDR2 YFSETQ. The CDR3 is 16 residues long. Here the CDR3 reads CASSFSPAGGPHEQYF. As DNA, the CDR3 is TGCGCCAGCAGCTTTTCCCCAGCGGGAGGGCCCCACGAGCAGTACTTC.

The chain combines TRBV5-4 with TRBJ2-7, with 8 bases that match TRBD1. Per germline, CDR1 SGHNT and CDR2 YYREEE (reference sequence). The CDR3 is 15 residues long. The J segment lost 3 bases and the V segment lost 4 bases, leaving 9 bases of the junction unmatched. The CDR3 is CASSRTGTGIYEQYF. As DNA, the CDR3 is TGTGCCAGCAGCAGAACCGGGACAGGTATCTACGAGCAGTACTTC.

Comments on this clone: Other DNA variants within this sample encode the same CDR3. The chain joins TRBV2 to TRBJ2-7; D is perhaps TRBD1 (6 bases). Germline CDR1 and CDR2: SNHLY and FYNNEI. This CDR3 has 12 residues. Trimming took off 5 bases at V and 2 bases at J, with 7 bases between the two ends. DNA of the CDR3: TGTGCCAGCAGTAGACAGGCCTACGAGCAGTACTTC. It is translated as CASSRQAYEQYF.

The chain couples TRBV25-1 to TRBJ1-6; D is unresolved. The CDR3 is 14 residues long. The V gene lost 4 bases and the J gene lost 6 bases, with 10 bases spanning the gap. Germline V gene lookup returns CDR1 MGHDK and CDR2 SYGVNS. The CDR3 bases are TGTGCCAGCAGTGGGCCGCGGCCTAATTCACCCCTCCACTTT. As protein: CASSGPRPNSPLHF.

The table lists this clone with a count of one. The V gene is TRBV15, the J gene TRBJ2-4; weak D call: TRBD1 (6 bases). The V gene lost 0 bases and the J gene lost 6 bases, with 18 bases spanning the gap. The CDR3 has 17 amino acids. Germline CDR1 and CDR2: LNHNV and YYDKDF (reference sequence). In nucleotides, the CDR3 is TGTGCCACCAGCAGAGATAGGCCAGGGGAGAAGAGAAACATTCAGTACTTC. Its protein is CATSRDRPGEKRNIQYF.

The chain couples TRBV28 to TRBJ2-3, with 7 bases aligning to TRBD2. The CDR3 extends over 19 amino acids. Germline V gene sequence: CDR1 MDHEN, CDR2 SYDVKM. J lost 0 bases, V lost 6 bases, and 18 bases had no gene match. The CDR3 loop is CASSRWAGDSQTSTDTQYF. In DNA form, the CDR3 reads TGTGCCAGCAGCCGATGGGCGGGAGATTCGCAAACTAGCACAGATACGCAGTATTTT.

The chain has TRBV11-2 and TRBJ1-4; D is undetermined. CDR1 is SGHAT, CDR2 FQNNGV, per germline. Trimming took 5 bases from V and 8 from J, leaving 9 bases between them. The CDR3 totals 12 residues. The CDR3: CASSPIGEKLFF. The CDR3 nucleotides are TGTGCCAGCAGCCCCATCGGGGAAAAACTGTTTTTT.

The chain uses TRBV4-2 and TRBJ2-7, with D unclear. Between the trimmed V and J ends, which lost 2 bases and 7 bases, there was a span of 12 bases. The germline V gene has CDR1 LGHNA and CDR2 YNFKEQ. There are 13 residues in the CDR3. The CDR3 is CASSQSALGEQYF. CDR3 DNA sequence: TGTGCCAGCAGCCAATCGGCGCTGGGTGAGCAGTACTTC.

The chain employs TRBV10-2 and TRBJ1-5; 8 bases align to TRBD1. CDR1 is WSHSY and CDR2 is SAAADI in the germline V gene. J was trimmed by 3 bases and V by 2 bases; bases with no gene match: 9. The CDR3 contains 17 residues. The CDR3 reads CASSETQGAAYNQPQHF. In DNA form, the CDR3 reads TGCGCCAGCAGTGAGACCCAGGGGGCCGCTTACAATCAGCCCCAGCATTTT.

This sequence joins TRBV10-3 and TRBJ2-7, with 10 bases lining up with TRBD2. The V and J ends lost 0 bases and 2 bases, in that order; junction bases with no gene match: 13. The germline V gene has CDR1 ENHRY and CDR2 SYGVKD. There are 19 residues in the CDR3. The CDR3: CAISESWVLAGRGAYEQYF. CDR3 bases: TGTGCCATCAGTGAGTCGTGGGTACTAGCGGGGCGAGGGGCCTACGAGCAGTACTTC.